This T cell receptor (beta chain) was observed in a study of cytomegalovirus exposure and HLA in healthy donors. Study background: Ancestry clustering placed 70% to 90% of 350 to 500 genotyped donors in the Caucasian-associated cluster.

The study's findings and limits: Further analysis, carried out later, found HLA-associated TCR beta chains more clonally expanded than equally common other chains.

The germline gives CDR1 SGHTA, CDR2 FQGNSA. The CDR3 runs 15 residues. Between the trimmed V and J ends, which lost 7 bases and 0 bases, there was a span of 16 bases. It was with 60 Vbeta and 13 Jbeta primers that the PCR ran. Sequenced by immunoSEQ multiplex PCR; TCRdb stores in-frame clones only, minus some. Among 150,000 or so clones listed, almost 80% were seen once. This clone showed up just a few times. Its antigen is currently unknown. The rearrangement uses TRBV7-2 and TRBJ2-7; the D gene is possibly TRBD2 (7 bases). Material for sequencing was PBMCs. The source is a male donor in good health and CMV-seronegative. In DNA form, the CDR3 reads TGTGCCAGCACCCGTGGGGGGGGCCCCTCCTACGAGCAGTACTTC. Protein sequence: CASTRGGGPSYEQYF.